This entry features one T cell receptor (beta chain) sequence. The data were obtained in a study of control samples from healthy donors and cancer patients. The CDR3 loop spans 14 amino acids. Trimming took off 5 bases at V and 7 bases at J, with 15 bases between the two ends. CDR1 is SEHNR, CDR2 FQNEAQ, per germline (reference sequence). Libraries were prepared by immunoSEQ multiplex PCR; TCRdb keeps only in-frame clonotypes and omits some of them. Here the sample spans about 89,000 clones, approximately 89% being singletons. The chain has TRBV7-9 and TRBJ2-1; D not certain. The sequencing input was blood. The clonotype was recovered from a man in his thirties or forties in good health. The CDR3 reads CASSAQRTVNEQFF. The CDR3 DNA follows: TGTGCCAGCAGCGCGCAGAGGACGGTGAATGAGCAGTTCTTC.